A selection of T cell receptor beta chains follows, all from one sample in a study of blood T cell repertoires in COVID-19. Assay used: immunoSEQ multiplex PCR; TCRdb lists only in-frame clones, some missing. The sample includes approximately 69,000 clones, 90% seen only once; the top ten take 5.3%. The sequencing sample was made of peripheral blood. Every receptor here comes from a man aged 50 to 60 with acute or convalescent COVID-19. The CDR3 runs from the conserved cysteine through the conserved F or W. Each record gives: V gene, J gene, D gene, clone size, CDR3 protein, CDR3 DNA. D genes are given only for firm matches. Rows may omit the clone size; those that give it use once, few, many or a size class.

TRBV11-2,TRBJ1-3,.,.,CASGGGGGNTIYF,TGTGCCAGCGGAGGGGGGGGAGGAAACACCATATATTTT
TRBV30,TRBJ1-1,.,.,CAWSEDTNTEAFF,TGTGCCTGGAGTGAAGACACGAACACTGAAGCTTTCTTT
TRBV10-3,TRBJ2-1,.,.,CAISESAGEEQFF,TGTGCCATCAGTGAGTCAGCCGGAGAGGAGCAGTTCTTC
TRBV11-2,TRBJ1-5,TRBD1,.,CASSLGQGADQPQHF,TGTGCCAGCAGCTTAGGACAGGGCGCGGATCAGCCCCAGCATTTT
TRBV29-1,TRBJ1-2,TRBD1,few,CSVEPGQGDYGYTF,TGCAGCGTTGAGCCGGGACAGGGGGACTATGGCTACACCTTC
TRBV6-2/TRBV6-3,TRBJ1-5,.,.,CASSYSRDPSNQPQHF,TGTGCCAGCAGTTACTCGCGGGACCCCAGCAATCAGCCCCAGCATTTT
TRBV5-4,TRBJ2-5,TRBD1,.,CASSIHGQGDEKETQYF,TGTGCCAGCAGCATCCACGGACAGGGTGATGAAAAAGAGACCCAGTACTTC
TRBV7-9,TRBJ1-1,.,.,CASSYIGTLNTEAFF,TGTGCCAGCAGCTACATCGGGACACTGAACACTGAAGCTTTCTTT
TRBV2,TRBJ1-6,.,.,CASSEGRGRSPLHF,TGTGCCAGCAGTGAAGGCAGGGGTAGGTCACCCCTCCACTTT
TRBV7-2,TRBJ1-2,.,.,CASSPNPGQYGYTF,TGTGCCAGCAGCCCTAATCCAGGGCAATATGGCTACACCTTC
TRBV5-4,TRBJ1-3,.,once,CASSLPTGRSGNTIYF,TGTGCCAGCAGCCTTCCTACAGGAAGGTCTGGAAACACCATATATTTT
TRBV5-8,TRBJ1-1,.,.,CASSLRADSKNTEAFF,TGTGCCAGCAGCCTTCGAGCCGACAGCAAGAACACTGAAGCTTTCTTT
TRBV6-5,TRBJ1-1,TRBD1,once,CASRMGQGGGTEAFF,TGTGCCAGCAGGATGGGACAGGGGGGAGGCACTGAAGCTTTCTTT
TRBV18,TRBJ2-5,.,.,CASSPDRSRTQYF,TGTGCCAGCTCACCAGACAGGTCCAGGACCCAGTACTTC
TRBV25-1,TRBJ2-2,.,.,CASSEIGGLHTGELFF,TGTGCCAGCAGTGAAATAGGGGGTCTTCACACCGGGGAGCTGTTTTTT
TRBV13,TRBJ1-6,.,once,CASSRAGPRGNSPLHF,TGTGCCAGCAGCCGGGCGGGACCTCGAGGCAATTCACCCCTCCACTTT
TRBV5-1,TRBJ1-5,.,.,CASSTGAANQPQHF,TGCGCCAGCAGCACTGGAGCAGCTAATCAGCCCCAGCATTTT
TRBV7-8,TRBJ2-1,TRBD2,.,CASSLLAGSSYNEQFF,TGTGCCAGCAGCTTGTTAGCGGGGAGCTCCTACAATGAGCAGTTCTTC
TRBV19,TRBJ1-1,.,few,CASGPQMNTEAFF,TGTGCCTCAGGCCCTCAGATGAACACTGAAGCTTTCTTT
TRBV3-1/TRBV3-2,TRBJ2-1,.,.,CASSYSGQGEQFF,TGTGCCAGCAGCTATAGCGGGCAGGGGGAGCAGTTCTTC
TRBV28,TRBJ2-7,TRBD1,.,CASSLPGQGAYEQYF,TGTGCCAGCAGTCTCCCCGGACAGGGGGCGTACGAGCAGTACTTC
TRBV25-1,TRBJ2-5,TRBD2,.,CASSAAAGGGETQYF,TGTGCCAGCAGTGCAGCCGCGGGAGGAGGGGAGACCCAGTACTTC
TRBV7-2,TRBJ2-3,.,.,CASSSQTSSTDTQYF,TGTGCCAGCAGCTCTCAGACAAGTTCCACAGATACGCAGTATTTT
TRBV30,TRBJ2-4,TRBD1,.,CAWSRDRGSNIQYF,TGTGCCTGGAGTCGGGACAGGGGATCCAACATTCAGTACTTC
TRBV6-1,TRBJ1-1,TRBD1,.,CASSAGQGASSNTEAFF,TGTGCCAGCAGTGCCGGACAGGGGGCCTCATCGAACACTGAAGCTTTCTTT
TRBV20-1,TRBJ2-1,TRBD1,.,CSASGTGGINEQFF,TGCAGTGCTAGTGGGACAGGGGGTATCAATGAGCAGTTCTTC
TRBV9,TRBJ2-5,TRBD2,medium-sized,CASSPLGGRAMETQYF,TGTGCCAGCAGCCCCTTGGGTGGGAGGGCGATGGAGACCCAGTACTTC
TRBV19,TRBJ1-6,.,once,CASSFQGNSPLHF,TGTGCCAGTAGTTTTCAGGGGAATTCACCCCTCCACTTT
TRBV6-5,TRBJ1-5,.,.,CASKGNSFNQPQHF,TGTGCCAGCAAAGGCAACAGCTTCAATCAGCCCCAGCATTTT
TRBV4-1,TRBJ1-4,.,.,CASSQAGGREKLFF,TGCGCCAGCAGCCAAGCGGGAGGGCGCGAAAAACTGTTTTTT
TRBV6-6,TRBJ2-3,TRBD1,.,CASRSTGVGTDTQYF,TGTGCCAGCAGATCCACAGGGGTGGGGACAGATACGCAGTATTTT
TRBV4-3,TRBJ2-3,.,.,CASSQDLPAGFSTDTQYF,TGCGCCAGCAGCCAAGATCTCCCCGCCGGGTTTAGCACAGATACGCAGTATTTT
TRBV24-1,TRBJ2-3,.,.,CATSDPSGWGTDTQYF,TGTGCCACCAGTGATCCTAGTGGTTGGGGCACAGATACGCAGTATTTT
TRBV18,TRBJ2-1,.,.,CASSPSLDNEQFF,TGTGCCAGCTCACCGTCGCTAGACAATGAGCAGTTCTTC
TRBV27,TRBJ2-2,.,many,CASSPRQVTNTGELFF,TGTGCCAGCAGTCCCCGACAGGTGACGAACACCGGGGAGCTGTTTTTT
TRBV7-9,TRBJ1-1,.,once,CASSLAGGVMNTEAFF,TGTGCCAGCAGCTTAGCTGGGGGGGTCATGAACACTGAAGCTTTCTTT
TRBV15,TRBJ2-5,TRBD1,.,CATGRDRQETQYF,TGTGCCACCGGCAGGGACAGACAAGAGACCCAGTACTTC
TRBV19,TRBJ2-7,.,.,CASSIGRNTYEQYF,TGTGCCAGTAGTATAGGGCGGAATACCTACGAGCAGTACTTC
TRBV5-4,TRBJ2-1,TRBD1,.,CASSLAGTGGLGEQFF,TGTGCCAGCAGCTTGGCCGGGACAGGGGGCTTGGGTGAGCAGTTCTTC
TRBV6-5,TRBJ1-2,.,.,CASRTIAGGYTF,TGTGCCAGCCGTACGATTGCGGGTGGCTACACCTTC
TRBV25-1,TRBJ1-2,TRBD1,.,CASSESHRTGGGYTF,TGTGCCAGCAGTGAATCGCATAGGACAGGGGGAGGCTACACCTTC
TRBV10-3,TRBJ2-3,TRBD2,.,CAISEFKPGLAGVGTDTQYF,TGTGCCATCAGTGAGTTTAAACCGGGACTAGCGGGAGTGGGCACAGATACGCAGTATTTT
TRBV6-2/TRBV6-3,TRBJ2-5,.,.,CASSPHTAYGRAQYF,TGTGCCAGCAGTCCCCATACGGCTTACGGGAGAGCCCAGTACTTC
TRBV9,TRBJ2-5,.,.,CASSRVSGYLQETQYF,TGTGCCAGCAGTCGAGTGAGCGGCTACCTACAAGAGACCCAGTACTTC
TRBV19,TRBJ1-1,TRBD1,.,CASSGRTGETEAFF,TGTGCCAGTAGTGGACGGACAGGGGAGACTGAAGCTTTCTTT
TRBV5-1,TRBJ2-3,.,.,CASSLSPTDTQYF,TGCGCCAGCAGCTTGTCCCCAACAGATACGCAGTATTTT